This TCR beta chain was obtained from a study of CD8 T cells in Susac syndrome. This clonotype was seen a few times. Reverse transcription of roughly 0.5 to 1 ug RNA was carried out with random hexamers. TCRdb redid the calling of the immunoSEQ multiplex PCR reads with MiXCR, one entry per CDR3 protein. The sample consists of about 430,000 distinct CDR3 sequences, approximately 85% of them appearing once. CDR3 size: 15 residues. Germline V gene lookup returns CDR1 MGHRA and CDR2 YSYEKL. V lost 4 bases, J lost 4 bases, and 9 bases stayed unmatched. This chain connects TRBV4-1 to TRBJ2-7; 8 bases match TRBD2. Sequencing was carried out using CD8+ T cells from PBMCs. This sequence was found in a human donor with multiple sclerosis. The CDR3 protein is CASSPLPSSGYEQYF. DNA for the CDR3: TGCGCCAGCAGCCCTCTTCCGTCTAGCGGGTACGAGCAGTACTTC.